The 13 T cell receptor beta chains in this list originate from one sample, sequenced in a study of cytomegalovirus exposure and HLA in healthy donors. The primer mix had 60 Vbeta and 13 Jbeta primers. Only in-frame clones appear in the TCRdb table, and some are missing; sequencing was by immunoSEQ multiplex PCR. The table lists 170,000 or so clones, around four fifths of them singletons, with around 1.9% in the top ten. Sequenced sample: PBMCs. These receptors came from a man in his late teens or twenties in good health and CMV-seronegative.

Remarks on this clone: The junction departs from germline at one end; a sequencing error may be responsible. The chain links TRBV30 to TRBJ2-3; tentative D call: TRBD2 (7 bases). The CDR3 length is 16 residues. Germline V gene data show CDR1 as GTSNPN and CDR2 as SVGIG (reference sequence). CDR3 region: CAWSAPRGGATGTQYF. CDR3 DNA sequence: TGTGCCTGGAGTGCCCCTAGGGGGGGCGCGACAGGTACGCAGTATTTT.

The chain employs TRBV9 and TRBJ2-1; 11 positions agree with TRBD2. V was pared by 0 bases and J by 1 base, with 12 bases of the junction left unmatched. Germline V CDR1 and CDR2: SGDLS, YYNGEE. This CDR3 comprises 20 residues. This chain's CDR3 is CASSVGLGIAGGPSYNEQFF. CDR3 sequence (DNA): TGTGCCAGCAGCGTAGGTTTGGGGATAGCGGGAGGGCCTTCCTACAATGAGCAGTTCTTC.

The CDR3 reads CASSFDRGFGEQYF. In DNA form, the CDR3 reads TGTGCCAGCAGCTTTGACAGGGGGTTTGGCGAGCAGTACTTC. This chain connects TRBV7-2 to TRBJ2-7; 9 bases agree with TRBD1. This CDR3 comprises 14 residues. From germline, CDR1 is SGHTA and CDR2 FQGNSA. Unmatched junction bases numbered 6, after V lost 3 bases and J lost 6 bases.

J is TRBJ2-7 and V is TRBV10-3, with TRBD1 as a possible D gene (6 bases). The length of the CDR3 is 13 residues. With 9 bases removed from V and 1 base from J, the gap between germline ends came to 13 bases. The V gene's germline CDR1 is ENHRY and CDR2 SYGVKD. As DNA, the CDR3 is TGTGCCATAGCCTCCGGGACATCCTACGAGCAGTACTTC. Protein: CAIASGTSYEQYF.

CDR3 nucleotide sequence: TGCAGCGTTGGTCCCACAGGGACCTATGGCTACACCTTC. This encodes CSVGPTGTYGYTF. This chain links TRBV29-1 with TRBJ1-2, with D tentatively TRBD1 (6 bases). The CDR3 length is 13 residues. Trimming shortened V by 4 bases and J by 4 bases, and 13 bases separated the two germline ends. CDR1 and CDR2 (germline): SQVTM, ANQGSEA.

A single count supports this clone. The chain employs TRBV6-5 and TRBJ2-3; D remains unclear. Between the trimmed V and J ends, which lost 8 bases and 2 bases, there was a span of 11 bases. CDR1 MNHEY and CDR2 SVGAGI come from the germline V gene. The CDR3 covers 13 residues. The CDR3 is CASGRGNTDTQYF. The CDR3 DNA reads as TGTGCCAGCGGTAGAGGTAACACAGATACGCAGTATTTT.

This clone was seen a handful of times. This chain connects TRBV28 to TRBJ2-7; TRBD2 aligns across 11 bases. The CDR3 covers 17 residues. Per the germline V gene, CDR1 is MDHEN and CDR2 is SYDVKM. The trim removed 6 bases at V and 2 bases at J, leaving 12 bases unmatched. The CDR3 loop is CASSWVWTSGSPYEQYF. DNA of the CDR3: TGTGCCAGCAGCTGGGTTTGGACTAGCGGGTCCCCCTACGAGCAGTACTTC.

This clone showed up just once. The V gene is TRBV4-3, the J gene TRBJ2-2, with a tentative D call TRBD1 (6 bases). The CDR3 totals 14 residues. Germline V lookup: CDR1 LGHNA, CDR2 YSLEER. V dropped 8 bases and J dropped 0 bases, with 10 bases sitting between them. The CDR3 protein is CASRTAPNTGELFF. The CDR3 DNA follows: TGCGCCAGCCGGACAGCTCCGAACACCGGGGAGCTGTTTTTT.

The chain couples TRBV5-4 to TRBJ2-7; D is unclear. The germline V and J ends were trimmed by 0 bases and 3 bases, with 10 bases remaining between them. Germline V gene data show CDR1 as SGHNT and CDR2 as YYREEE (reference sequence). The CDR3 extends over 14 amino acids. The DNA of the CDR3 is TGTGCCAGCAGCTTGGATAGGAACTACTACGAGCAGTACTTC. Its protein product is CASSLDRNYYEQYF.

The V gene is TRBV6-5, the J gene TRBJ2-3; 7 nucleotides line up with TRBD1. Per the germline V gene, CDR1 is MNHEY and CDR2 is SVGAGI. The CDR3 is 14 amino acids. After removal of 6 bases from V and 5 bases from J, the junction contained 8 bases not matched to a gene. CDR3 nucleotides: TGTGCCAGCAGAAGACAGGGAGTTGGAGATACGCAGTATTTT. Its translation: CASRRQGVGDTQYF.

The chain employs TRBV2 and TRBJ2-7, with 8 bases that match TRBD1. Germline V CDR1 and CDR2: SNHLY, FYNNEI. V dropped 2 bases and J dropped 8; count of bases not matched to a gene: 8. The CDR3 runs to 14 residues. CDR3: CASSERRQGFKQYF. DNA for the CDR3: TGTGCCAGCAGTGAACGGCGACAGGGGTTCAAGCAGTACTTC. Based on the CDR3 plus reference TRBV2 and TRBJ2-7, the full variable domain is EPEVTQTPSHQVTQMGQEVILRCVPISNHLYFYWYRQILGQKVEFLVSFYNNEISEKSEIFDDQFSVERPDGSNFTLKIRSTKLEDSAMYFCASSERRQGFKQYFGPGTRLTVT.

The chain recombines TRBV28 with TRBJ2-1; D remains unclear. The germline V gene encodes CDR1 MDHEN and CDR2 SYDVKM. CDR3 length: 13 residues. V was shortened by 2 bases and J by 5 bases, with 7 bases between the two germline ends. The CDR3 coding sequence is TGTGCCAGCAGTTTAGGCCGTCACAATGAGCAGTTCTTC. Its translation: CASSLGRHNEQFF. Filled out from reference TRBV28 and TRBJ2-1, the complete variable domain reads DVKVTQSSRYLVKRTGEKVFLECVQDMDHENMFWYRQDPGLGLRLIYFSYDVKMKEKGDIPEGYSVSREKKERFSLILESASTNQTSMYLCASSLGRHNEQFFGPGTRLTVL.

The CDR3 DNA follows: TGCAGCGTTGTGGGACTAGCGGGGACAGATACGCAGTATTTT. It codes for CSVVGLAGTDTQYF. The V call is TRBV29-1, the J call TRBJ2-3; 13 bases line up with TRBD2. V shed 4 bases, J shed 3 bases, and the junction held 1 base outside the gene matches. The CDR3 runs 14 residues. Germline CDR1 SQVTM, CDR2 ANQGSEA.